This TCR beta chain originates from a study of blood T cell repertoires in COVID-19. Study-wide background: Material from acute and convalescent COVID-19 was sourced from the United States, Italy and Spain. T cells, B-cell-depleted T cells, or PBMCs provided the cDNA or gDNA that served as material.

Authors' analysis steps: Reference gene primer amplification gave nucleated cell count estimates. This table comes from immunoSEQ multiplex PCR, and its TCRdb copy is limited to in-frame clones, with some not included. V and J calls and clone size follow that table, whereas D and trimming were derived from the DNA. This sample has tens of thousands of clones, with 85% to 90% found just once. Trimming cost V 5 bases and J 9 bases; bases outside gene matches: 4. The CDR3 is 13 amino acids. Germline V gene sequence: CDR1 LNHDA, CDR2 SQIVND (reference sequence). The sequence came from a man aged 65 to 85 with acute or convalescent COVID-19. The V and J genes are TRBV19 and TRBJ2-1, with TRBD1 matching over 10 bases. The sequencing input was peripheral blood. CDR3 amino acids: CASSGQGEGEQFF. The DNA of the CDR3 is TGTGCCAGTAGTGGACAGGGGGAAGGTGAGCAGTTCTTC.